This TCR beta chain was recovered during a study of blood T cell repertoires in COVID-19. Germline trimming cut 9 bases from V and 4 bases from J; bases unmatched to any gene: 4. This CDR3 comprises 13 residues. In the original processing: Nucleated cell number was recorded as an estimate derived from reference gene primer amplification. Method: immunoSEQ multiplex PCR; TCRdb's copy keeps in-frame clones and lacks some. V, J and clone size were drawn from that table, and D and trimming were deduced from the DNA. The sample has 30,000 to 40,000 clones, roughly 80% seen once. The sample taken for sequencing was peripheral blood. This chain links TRBV12-3 or TRBV12-4 with TRBJ1-5, with 9 bases identical to TRBD1. This clonotype originated in a man aged 55 to 70 with COVID-19, enrolled during active disease. CDR3 DNA: TGTGCCAGTTTAGGACAGGGGAATCAGCCCCAGCATTTT. It translates to CASLGQGNQPQHF.